The text below deals with one TCR beta chain. The sample belongs to a study of control samples from healthy donors and cancer patients. The germline V gene has CDR1 SGHTA and CDR2 FQGTGA. V was shortened by 5 bases and J by 6 bases, with 13 bases between the two germline ends. CDR3 length: 14 amino acids. Measured with immunoSEQ multiplex PCR; TCRdb has only the in-frame clones, and not every one. The sample contains approximately 150,000 clones, approximately 90% of which appear only once. This clonotype was sampled from a woman aged 30 to 39 in good health. Sequenced material: blood. The chain carries TRBV7-3 and TRBJ2-2; D may correspond to TRBD1 or TRBD2 (5 bases each). For the CDR3, the DNA is TGTGCCAGCAGCCCTCCGGGACGGGCCGGGGAGCTGTTTTTT. Amino acid sequence: CASSPPGRAGELFF. Drawing the rest from reference TRBV7-3 and TRBJ2-2, the complete variable domain is GAGVSQTPSNKVTEKGKYVELRCDPISGHTALYWYRQSLGQGPEFLIYFQGTGAADDSGLPNDRFFAVRPEGSVSTLKIQRTERGDSAVYLCASSPPGRAGELFFGEGSRLTVL.